This T cell receptor (beta chain) was recovered during a study of patients and donors after allogeneic stem cell transplantation. One entry per CDR3 protein results from TCRdb running MiXCR on the RT-PCR reads. The repertoire holds 150,000 or so distinct CDR3 sequences, roughly 22% seen once, with roughly 27% in the top ten. This clonotype was picked up a small number of times. The CDR3 runs 14 residues. The V gene end was trimmed by 1 base and the J gene end by 7 bases; junction bases not matched to a gene: 5. The germline CDR1 and CDR2 sequences are LGHNA and YSLEER. The chain employs TRBV4-3 and TRBJ1-1, with 8 bases matching TRBD1. This sequence originates from a human donor who was either an allogeneic HSCT recipient or a stem cell or donor lymphocyte infusion donor (not recorded which). It is not recorded whose cells these are; they may come from a transplant donor. Sequencing used blood, either unsorted or a sorted T cell fraction (not recorded which). CDR3 sequence: CASSQADRVGEAFF. CDR3 in DNA: TGCGCCAGCAGCCAAGCGGACAGGGTTGGTGAAGCTTTCTTT.